These 26 T cell receptor beta chains share one sample of origin, sequenced in a study of regulatory T cells in long-lasting Graves disease (dated by TCRdb to about 2021). What this sample's time point label stands for: newly diagnosed GD, antithyroid drugs for less than 3 months. RNA was extracted from PBMCs in TRIzol for both TCR sequencing and RNA sequencing. Library creation used multiplex PCR. Instrument on record: Illumina HiSeq 4000. CDR3 regions were amplified by Arm-PCR with iRepertoire HTBI primers to construct TCR beta libraries. TCRdb cleaned the public reads at Q25 with fastp, built clones with MiXCR and kept in-frame beta chains. Under each unique CDR3 protein, matching rows form one entry showing the most common genes and DNA. For this sample the table gives approximately 480,000 distinct CDR3 sequences, of which around 15% were detected only once. Roughly an eighth of the sample goes to the ten largest clones.

This same sample was also taken into another study, of T cells in Graves' hyperthyroidism and ophthalmopathy.

This sample comprised peripheral blood mononuclear cells (PBMCs), obtained at new diagnosis, from a patient treated with antithyroid drugs. Receptors originate from a man in his forties with Graves disease. Donor details come from another sample of the same person, matched by shared clones.

The V gene is TRBV12-3 or TRBV12-4, the J gene TRBJ1-1; 9 nucleotides align to TRBD1. The length of the CDR3 is 17 residues. Trimming took 3 bases from V and 0 from J; bases not matched to a gene: 8. In nucleotides, the CDR3 is TGTGCCAGCAGTTTCTCCGGGACAGGGCCGATGAACACTGAAGCTTTCTTT. Translated, it gives CASSFSGTGPMNTEAFF.

This clonotype was detected a few times. J is TRBJ2-2 and V is TRBV5-6, with 12 bases aligning to TRBD1. J lost 5 bases, V lost 3 bases, and 8 bases had no gene match. Germline CDR1 is SGHDT and CDR2 is YYEEEE. This CDR3 comprises 17 residues. The CDR3 reads CASSWGQGAGWTGELFF. DNA for the CDR3: TGTGCCAGCAGCTGGGGACAGGGGGCTGGATGGACCGGGGAGCTGTTTTTT.

In its sample, this clonotype was seen a few times. CDR3: CAWRGRQGRITEAFF. For the CDR3, the DNA is TGTGCCTGGAGGGGGAGACAGGGAAGGATTACTGAAGCTTTCTTT. This sequence joins TRBV30 and TRBJ1-1; 7 bases align to TRBD1. The V and J ends lost 3 bases and 5 bases, in that order; junction bases with no gene match: 12. Per the germline V gene, CDR1 is GTSNPN and CDR2 is SVGIG (reference sequence). This CDR3 spans 15 amino acids. Using reference TRBV30 and TRBJ1-1 for the parts outside the CDR3, the full variable domain is SQTIHQWPATLVQPVGSPLSLECTVEGTSNPNLYWYRQAAGRGLQLLFYSVGIGQISSEVPQNLSASRPQDRQFILSSKKLLLSDSGFYLCAWRGRQGRITEAFFGQGTRLTVV.

The J gene is TRBJ1-6, the V gene TRBV12-3 or TRBV12-4, with TRBD1 matching 11 bases. The CDR3 runs to 15 residues. The trim removed 1 base at V and 9 bases at J, leaving 2 bases unmatched. The CDR3 DNA is TGTGCCAGCAGTTTAGAGGGGACAGGGGGTTCACCCCTCCACTTT. It encodes CASSLEGTGGSPLHF.

This clonotype showed up many times. J is TRBJ1-2 and V is TRBV12-5; D gene ambiguous. Germline V CDR1 and CDR2: LGHNT, FRNRAP. The CDR3 contains 12 residues. Trimming took off 1 base at V and 9 bases at J, with 9 bases between the two ends. CDR3 sequence: CASGLDSGSYTF. The DNA for the CDR3 is TGTGCTAGTGGTTTGGACAGTGGGAGCTACACCTTC.

Only a few counts were recorded for this clonotype. The chain joins TRBV6-1 to TRBJ2-1, with 7 bases aligning to TRBD2. J was trimmed by 4 bases and V by 6 bases; bases with no gene match: 6. CDR1 MNHNS and CDR2 SASEGT come from the germline V gene. This CDR3 comprises 14 residues. For the CDR3, the DNA is TGTGCCAGCAGGGACGGGAGGATGTACAATGAGCAGTTCTTC. This gives the protein CASRDGRMYNEQFF.

This clonotype was seen repeatedly, ten times or more. The chain carries TRBV12-3 or TRBV12-4 and TRBJ1-1; the D is unclear. This CDR3 region has 11 residues. The V end lost 5 bases, the J end lost 4 bases, and 5 bases lay between the germline ends. CDR3 sequence (DNA): TGTGCCAGCAGTGCACGCACTGAAGCTTTCTTT. Its protein is CASSARTEAFF.

The chain has TRBV24-1 and TRBJ2-1; TRBD2 agrees at 12 bases. The germline V gene has CDR1 KGHDR and CDR2 SFDVKD. Losses at the gene ends were 4 bases for V and 4 bases for J; bases not matched to a gene: 4. The length of the CDR3 is 16 residues. The CDR3, as DNA: TGTGCCACCAGTGACACTAGCGGGAGGAGGTACAATGAGCAGTTCTTC. It codes for CATSDTSGRRYNEQFF.

The chain has TRBV2 and TRBJ2-1; D remains ambiguous. The V end lost 4 bases, the J end lost 7 bases, and 8 bases lay between the germline ends. The CDR3 is 12 residues long. Looked up from germline, CDR1 is SNHLY and CDR2 is FYNNEI. CDR3 protein: CASSGLGNEQFF. The CDR3 region has the DNA TGTGCCAGCAGTGGCTTAGGGAATGAGCAGTTCTTC.

This clonotype was seen more than once but under ten times. J is TRBJ1-6 and V is TRBV28; the D is unclear. The CDR3 contains 15 residues. Trimming pared 1 base from V and 14 bases from J, leaving 18 bases between. The germline CDR1 and CDR2 sequences are MDHEN and SYDVKM. CDR3: CASSLSLAKKLTLHF. Here the CDR3 DNA reads TGTGCCAGCAGTTTATCATTGGCCAAAAAGTTGACCCTCCACTTT.

This clonotype was detected ten times or more. V gene TRBV18 combines with J gene TRBJ1-1, with D hard to call. CDR1 KGHSH and CDR2 LQKENI come from the germline V gene. V lost 3 bases and J 5 bases, leaving 16 bases between the germline ends. The CDR3 has 15 amino acids. The CDR3 protein is CASSPTRHLTTEAFF. Here the CDR3 DNA reads TGTGCCAGCTCACCCACACGGCACCTAACGACTGAAGCTTTCTTT. The full variable domain, with the rest looked up from reference TRBV18 and TRBJ1-1, is NAGVMQNPRHLVRRRGQEARLRCSPMKGHSHVYWYRQLPEEGLKFMVYLQKENIIDESGMPKERFSAEFPKEGPSILRIQQVVRGDSAAYFCASSPTRHLTTEAFFGQGTRLTVV.

The CDR3 DNA is TGTGCCACCAGTTTTGACAGCTACGAGCAGTACTTC. Protein sequence: CATSFDSYEQYF. The J gene is TRBJ2-7, the V gene TRBV24-1, with a tentative D call TRBD1 (5 bases). Germline lookup yields CDR1 KGHDR and CDR2 SFDVKD. The CDR3 is 12 residues long. V gave up 6 bases and J gave up 3 bases, with 8 bases separating them.

This clonotype has ten or more counts. The genes are TRBV20-1 and TRBJ2-1; 8 bases fit TRBD2. The V gene end was trimmed by 3 bases and the J gene end by 2 bases; junction bases not matched to a gene: 6. The CDR3 length is 15 residues. The V gene's germline CDR1 is DFQATT and CDR2 SNEGSKA (reference sequence). CDR3 residues: CSARLAGGAYNEQFF. The CDR3 coding sequence is TGCAGTGCTAGGTTGGCGGGAGGAGCCTACAATGAGCAGTTCTTC.

This clonotype occurred many times. The V gene is TRBV15, the J gene TRBJ2-3; 7 nucleotides match TRBD1. The CDR3 sequence is 16 residues long. The germline CDR1 and CDR2 sequences are LNHNV and YYDKDF (reference sequence). The V segment lost 1 base and the J segment 1 base; nucleotides outside the gene matches: 5. CDR3 in DNA: TGTGCCACCAGCAGAGGCAACAGGGGTGGCACAGATACGCAGTATTTT. This sequence encodes CATSRGNRGGTDTQYF.

The rearrangement uses TRBV11-2 and TRBJ1-5; D gene ambiguous. Germline V gives CDR1 SGHAT, CDR2 FQNNGV. The CDR3 consists of 10 residues. Trimming shortened V by 6 bases and J by 7 bases, and 4 bases separated the two germline ends. CDR3 residues: CASSPQPQHF. CDR3 bases: TGTGCCAGCAGTCCCCAGCCCCAGCATTTT.

This clonotype was counted a few times. One end of the junction does not line up with germline, which may come from a read error. The rearrangement uses TRBV5-1 and TRBJ2-6; no clear D. CDR3 length equals 13 residues. Germline V gives CDR1 SGHRS, CDR2 YFSETQ. The CDR3 nucleotides read TGTGCCAGCAGAAGTCCTGGGGCCAACGTCCTGACTTTC. Amino acids: CASRSPGANVLTF.

The CDR3 region has the DNA TGTGCCAGTAGTGTGTTACCTGGGACAGGATCTTACGAGCAGTACTTC. Encoded protein: CASSVLPGTGSYEQYF. This chain links TRBV19 with TRBJ2-7; 8 bases agree with TRBD1. The CDR3 contains 16 residues. With V trimmed by 5 bases and J by 4 bases, 13 bases remained unmatched. Germline CDR1 reads LNHDA; CDR2 reads SQIVND (reference sequence).

This chain connects TRBV13 to TRBJ2-7; 8 bases line up with TRBD2. This CDR3 is 15 amino acids long. The trim removed 1 base at V and 3 bases at J, leaving 5 bases unmatched. Germline CDR1 is PRHDT and CDR2 is FYEKMQ (reference sequence). The CDR3 DNA reads TGTGCCAGCAGCTTAGCTGGACTAGCTGGCTACGAGCAGTACTTC. This codes for CASSLAGLAGYEQYF.

This clonotype was recorded many times. This sequence joins TRBV20-1 and TRBJ2-7; maybe TRBD1 (7 bases). The CDR3 has 13 residues. V lost 3 bases, J lost 4 bases, and 13 bases lay in between. From germline, CDR1 is DFQATT and CDR2 SNEGSKA (reference sequence). As DNA, the CDR3 is TGCAGTGCTAGCAGGCAGGGGGGTTACGAGCAGTACTTC. Translating it yields CSASRQGGYEQYF.

Ten or more counts support this clonotype. This sequence joins TRBV18 and TRBJ1-6, with D possibly being TRBD1 (5 bases). V was clipped by 8 bases and J by 7 bases, with 15 bases between them. CDR3 length equals 14 residues. CDR1 and CDR2 (germline): KGHSH, LQKENI. CDR3 sequence: CASSLGRANSPLHF. For the CDR3, the DNA is TGTGCCAGCAGCTTAGGCAGGGCAAATTCACCCCTCCACTTT.

The chain employs TRBV20-1 and TRBJ1-5; 8 bases map to TRBD1. CDR1 is DFQATT and CDR2 is SNEGSKA in the germline V gene (reference sequence). V lost 2 bases, J lost 0 bases, and 6 bases stayed unmatched. This CDR3 region has 16 residues. The CDR3, as DNA: TGCAGTGCTAGATCAGGGGGCGGTGATAGCAATCAGCCCCAGCATTTT. Amino acids: CSARSGGGDSNQPQHF.

This clonotype occurred many times. This chain links TRBV20-1 with TRBJ2-7; 7 positions agree with TRBD2. CDR1 and CDR2 from the germline V gene are DFQATT and SNEGSKA (reference sequence). J gave up 7 bases and V 5 bases, and 14 bases lay outside the gene matches. This CDR3 is 14 amino acids long. This CDR3 is CSAQPMGRGSEQYF. CDR3 DNA: TGCAGTGCTCAACCAATGGGGAGGGGATCTGAGCAGTACTTC.

In the case of this clonotype: A much larger clone sits a single nucleotide away, making a read error possible. The DNA for the CDR3 is TGTGCCACCACCAAGGGCCCTCCAGGGACAAGGAGGAACGAGCAGTACTTC. This translates into CATTKGPPGTRRNEQYF. The chain recombines TRBV24-1 with TRBJ2-7; maybe TRBD1 (6 bases). Trimming pared 8 bases from V and 5 bases from J, leaving 27 bases between. Germline loops: CDR1 KGHDR, CDR2 SFDVKD. The CDR3 sequence is 17 residues long.

This clonotype was seen at least ten times. The chain couples TRBV12-3 or TRBV12-4 to TRBJ2-1, with TRBD1 matching 8 bases. V lost 2 bases to trimming and J lost 7 bases; unmatched junction nucleotides: 4. This CDR3 has 14 amino acids. CDR3 sequence reads: CASSLSRGQNEQFF. DNA for the CDR3: TGTGCCAGCAGTTTAAGCAGGGGGCAGAATGAGCAGTTCTTC.

The J gene is TRBJ2-7, the V gene TRBV27; unclear D gene. The germline CDR1 and CDR2 sequences are MNHEY and SMNVEV (reference sequence). The CDR3 covers 15 residues. V was trimmed by 1 base and J by 0 bases, leaving 10 bases between them. CDR3 residues: CASSLYPVSSYEQYF. The DNA for the CDR3 is TGTGCCAGCAGTTTATATCCGGTTTCCTCCTACGAGCAGTACTTC.

This clonotype has only a few counts. The CDR3 is CSSRGAGETQYF. CDR3 bases: TGCAGCTCCCGGGGGGCGGGGGAGACCCAGTACTTC. The chain couples TRBV29-1 to TRBJ2-5; possibly TRBD2 for D (7 bases). The CDR3 covers 12 residues. Trimming removed 8 bases from V and 5 bases from J, with 15 bases in between. CDR1 and CDR2 from the germline V gene are SQVTM and ANQGSEA.